These 27 T cell receptor beta chains came from one sample sequenced in a study of blood T cells in healthy people across ages (dated by TCRdb to about 2015). Library creation used 5' RACE. Sequencing was carried out with an Illumina HiSeq 2500. The second PCR ran for roughly 7 to 12 cycles and used a J-beta primer mix along with a sample-barcoded 5' primer. In TCRdb, the public reads were trimmed at Q25 with fastp and aligned with MiXCR, with productive beta chains retained. Merged by CDR3 protein, the rows form single entries marked with the most common genes and DNA. A total of about 1.8 million distinct CDR3 sequences appear in this sample, roughly 49% of them only once. 2.1% of the sample is in the top ten clones. Sequencing input: blood. The receptors derive from a woman aged 40 to 49 in good health.

V usage is TRBV5-1 and J usage is TRBJ2-3; 15 nucleotides line up with TRBD2. Germline CDR1 reads SGHRS; CDR2 reads YFSETQ. The J segment lost 6 bases and the V segment lost 3 bases, leaving 5 bases of the junction unmatched. CDR3 size: 16 residues. The CDR3 region has the DNA TGCGCCAGCAGCTGGACTAGCGGGGGGGCCTGGGATACGCAGTATTTT. The encoded protein is CASSWTSGGAWDTQYF.

V and J are TRBV13 and TRBJ2-1, with 8 bases that match TRBD2. The CDR3 totals 19 residues. CDR1 PRHDT and CDR2 FYEKMQ come from the germline V gene (reference sequence). The V gene end was trimmed by 3 bases and the J gene end by 5 bases; junction bases not matched to a gene: 18. CDR3 residues: CASSLRTPWLAGTHNEQFF. CDR3 DNA: TGTGCCAGCAGCTTGAGGACACCTTGGTTAGCGGGGACCCACAATGAGCAGTTCTTC.

This clonotype was seen a handful of times. This rearrangement joins TRBV28 to TRBJ2-7; D may be TRBD2 (6 bases). V was cut by 7 bases and J by 4 bases, with 17 bases left in between. Germline V gene data show CDR1 as MDHEN and CDR2 as SYDVKM. The CDR3 is made up of 14 amino acids. The DNA for the CDR3 is TGTGCCAGCACCCTGGGCGGGGTGGGATACGAGCAGTACTTC. It yields the protein CASTLGGVGYEQYF.

The table lists this clonotype with a few counts. V usage is TRBV4-2 and J usage is TRBJ2-7; D unresolved. This CDR3 region has 14 residues. Germline V CDR1 and CDR2: LGHNA, YNFKEQ. V was cut by 0 bases and J by 2 bases, with 8 bases left in between. Written as DNA, the CDR3 is TGTGCCAGCAGCCAAGAGAGGTCGGCCTACGAGCAGTACTTC. Residues: CASSQERSAYEQYF.

This clonotype was counted at least ten times. One junction end disagrees with the germline gene, perhaps due to a read error. The rearrangement uses TRBV5-1 and TRBJ2-7; D possibly corresponds to TRBD2 (5 bases). The CDR3 consists of 13 residues. Germline assignment: CDR1 SGHRS and CDR2 YFSETQ. CDR3 protein: CASSPAGTYEQYF. The DNA of the CDR3 is TGTGCCAGCTCCCCGGCGGGCACCTACGAGCAGTACTTC.

The rearrangement uses TRBV20-1 and TRBJ1-1; 8 nucleotides align to TRBD1. The CDR3 covers 16 residues. Per germline, CDR1 DFQATT and CDR2 SNEGSKA (reference sequence). The CDR3: CSGPVGTGIWVTEAFF. The CDR3 nucleotides are TGCAGCGGGCCGGTGGGGACAGGCATTTGGGTCACTGAAGCTTTCTTT.

This clonotype appeared once. CDR3 region: CASSPGGVGYGYTF. The CDR3 coding sequence is TGTGCCAGCAGCCCCGGGGGGGTCGGCTATGGCTACACCTTC. The chain joins TRBV14 to TRBJ1-2; possibly TRBD1 for D (5 bases). The V gene's germline CDR1 is SGHDN and CDR2 FVKESK. V was cut by 4 bases and J by 4 bases, with 13 bases left in between. CDR3 length: 14 residues.

The chain joins TRBV20-1 to TRBJ2-5; the D gene is possibly TRBD1 (6 bases). The CDR3 consists of 15 residues. Germline CDR1 reads DFQATT; CDR2 reads SNEGSKA (reference sequence). Trimming cost V 3 bases and J 4 bases, with 18 bases left between them. This CDR3 is CSASDYREKAETQYF. In DNA, the CDR3 is TGCAGTGCTAGCGATTACAGGGAGAAGGCAGAGACCCAGTACTTC.

The chain joins TRBV3-1 to TRBJ2-7; a possible D gene is TRBD2 (6 bases). V lost 4 bases to trimming and J lost 6 bases, with 22 bases between them. The CDR3 runs 16 residues. Per the germline V gene, CDR1 is LGHDT and CDR2 is YNNKEL (reference sequence). The CDR3 sequence: CASSPSRRRGGGEQYF. The CDR3 bases are TGTGCCAGCAGCCCGAGTAGAAGGAGGGGAGGAGGCGAGCAGTACTTC.

The rearrangement joins TRBV7-8 to TRBJ2-7; TRBD1 is a possible D gene (5 bases). CDR1 SGHVS and CDR2 FQNEAQ come from the germline V gene. The CDR3 is 15 residues long. V dropped 1 base and J dropped 0 bases, with 10 bases sitting between them. The CDR3 bases are TGTGCCAGCAGCTTAGTATTAGGACACTCCTACGAGCAGTACTTC. Encoded protein: CASSLVLGHSYEQYF.

The CDR3 DNA reads as TGTGCCAGCTCCCCCGGGGACAGGGGAGGTCCCCAGCATTTT. This translates into CASSPGDRGGPQHF. The V call is TRBV12-3 or TRBV12-4, the J call TRBJ1-5; 10 bases line up with TRBD1. The ends lost 8 bases at V and 10 bases at J; junction bases unmatched: 11. The CDR3 spans 14 residues.

This clonotype was detected a few times. The gene calls are TRBV7-2 and TRBJ2-5; D gene uncertain. Germline CDR1 is SGHTA and CDR2 is FQGNSA. This CDR3 has 14 amino acids. The V gene lost 3 bases and the J gene lost 1 base, with 9 bases spanning the gap. The CDR3 loop reads CASSFSLLQETQYF. The DNA for the CDR3 is TGTGCCAGCAGCTTTTCGTTACTCCAAGAGACCCAGTACTTC. Full variable domain (remainder filled in from reference TRBV7-2 and TRBJ2-5): GAGVSQSPSNKVTEKGKDVELRCDPISGHTALYWYRQSLGQGLEFLIYFQGNSAPDKSGLPSDRFSAERTGGSVSTLTIQRTQQEDSAVYLCASSFSLLQETQYFGPGTRLLVL.

This clonotype was seen only once. A read error may be the cause here, since a much bigger clone is one base away. V is TRBV9 and J is TRBJ2-2; D uncertain. Trimming stripped 4 bases from V and 4 bases from J, with 5 bases between. Germline CDR1 reads SGDLS; CDR2 reads YYNGEE. This CDR3 comprises 12 residues. CDR3 sequence: CASSPTTGELFF. The CDR3 DNA reads as TGTGCCAGCAGCCCTACCACCGGGGAGCTGTTTTTT.

Comment on this clonotype: One end of the junction is discordant with germline, which a read error may explain. This chain links TRBV7-9 with TRBJ1-2; D uncertain. The CDR3 has 13 amino acids. Germline V gene data show CDR1 as SEHNR and CDR2 as FQNEAQ (reference sequence). The CDR3 protein is CASSQTDNDGYTF. The CDR3 DNA reads TGTGCCAGCAGCCAAACAGATAACGATGGCTACACCTTC.

This chain joins TRBV6-2 or TRBV6-3 and TRBJ2-1, with D possibly TRBD2 on 7 matching bases. V was cut by 6 bases and J by 0 bases, with 15 bases left in between. This CDR3 region has 16 residues. Germline V CDR1 and CDR2: MNHEY, SVGEGT. This CDR3 is CASRPRGGSSYNEQFF. The DNA for the CDR3 is TGTGCCAGCAGACCTAGGGGGGGGAGCTCCTACAATGAGCAGTTCTTC.

The V call is TRBV4-1, the J call TRBJ1-2; D remains ambiguous. Germline assignment: CDR1 MGHRA and CDR2 YSYEKL. This CDR3 is 15 amino acids long. V was cut by 1 base and J by 5 bases, with 14 bases left in between. The CDR3 DNA is TGCGCCAGCAGCCAAGTCTGGACCAGTGGATATGGCTACACCTTC. Translation: CASSQVWTSGYGYTF.

The J gene is TRBJ2-1, the V gene TRBV5-1; 7 bases line up with TRBD1. The V gene's germline CDR1 is SGHRS and CDR2 YFSETQ. V trimming: 5 bases; J trimming: 8 bases; junction bases outside the gene matches: 16. The CDR3 is 16 amino acids. CDR3 protein: CASRVPRDRGIHEQFF. The CDR3 DNA reads TGCGCCAGCAGAGTGCCCAGGGACAGAGGGATTCATGAGCAGTTCTTC.

V usage is TRBV24-1 and J usage is TRBJ2-7; D is perhaps TRBD2 (6 bases). The germline V gene encodes CDR1 KGHDR and CDR2 SFDVKD. V lost 6 bases to trimming and J lost 1 base, with 9 bases between them. The CDR3 spans 13 residues. Written as DNA, the CDR3 is TGTGCCACCAGTACCCGGGAGTCCTACGAGCAGTACTTC. Residues: CATSTRESYEQYF.

The DNA of the CDR3 is TGTGCCACGAAACCGACAGGAAGGACCTACGAGCAGTACTTC. It is translated as CATKPTGRTYEQYF. The J gene is TRBJ2-7, the V gene TRBV6-1; tentatively, D is TRBD1 (6 bases). The V gene lost 10 bases and the J gene lost 2 bases, with 18 bases spanning the gap. Germline CDR1 MNHNS, CDR2 SASEGT. This CDR3 region has 14 residues.

CDR3 protein: CASSQGRGSGGSDNEQFF. The CDR3 DNA sequence: TGTGCCAGCAGCCAAGGGAGGGGTAGCGGGGGAAGCGACAATGAGCAGTTCTTC. This chain uses TRBV4-2 with TRBJ2-1, with 9 bases fitting TRBD2. This CDR3 spans 18 amino acids. The germline V gene has CDR1 LGHNA and CDR2 YNFKEQ. V was pared by 1 base and J by 5 bases, with 12 bases of the junction left unmatched.

The chain combines TRBV4-3 with TRBJ2-7, with D perhaps TRBD1 (5 bases). The germline V gene encodes CDR1 LGHNA and CDR2 YSLEER. Trimming took 1 base from V and 2 from J, leaving 12 bases between them. The CDR3 sequence is 15 residues long. The CDR3 loop is CASSQVGIGAYEQYF. CDR3 coding DNA: TGCGCCAGCAGCCAAGTAGGTATAGGGGCCTACGAGCAGTACTTC.

Turning to this clonotype: A single base separates this from a much larger clone, so it may be a read error. The rearrangement uses TRBV20-1 and TRBJ2-1; tentative D call: TRBD1 (6 bases). CDR1 DFQATT and CDR2 SNEGSKA come from the germline V gene (reference sequence). The CDR3 consists of 16 residues. V lost 0 bases to trimming and J lost 0 bases, with 12 bases between them. CDR3 loop: CSARELGRGSYNEQFF. CDR3 bases: TGCAGTGCTAGAGAGTTGGGCAGGGGCTCCTACAATGAGCAGTTCTTC.

V usage is TRBV20-1 and J usage is TRBJ1-2, with 10 bases lining up with TRBD1. J was trimmed by 4 bases and V by 5 bases; bases with no gene match: 16. The length of the CDR3 is 17 residues. CDR1 DFQATT and CDR2 SNEGSKA come from the germline V gene (reference sequence). The CDR3 region is CSALWRDRGPGLYGYTF. The CDR3, as DNA: TGCAGTGCTCTTTGGCGGGACAGGGGACCTGGCCTCTATGGCTACACCTTC.

With respect to this clonotype: The junction shows a germline mismatch at one end, possibly a read error. V and J are TRBV29-1 and TRBJ2-3, with D maybe TRBD2 (5 bases). Germline values: CDR1 SQVTM, CDR2 ANQGSEA. The CDR3 extends over 13 amino acids. The CDR3 spells CSAKGRLTNTLYF. The CDR3 DNA reads TGCAGCGCTAAAGGGAGACTCACAAATACGCTGTATTTT.

The table lists this clonotype with a few counts. This rearrangement joins TRBV12-3 or TRBV12-4 to TRBJ1-5; 7 nucleotides match TRBD1. The V segment lost 6 bases and the J segment 9 bases; nucleotides outside the gene matches: 2. The CDR3 length is 11 residues. The CDR3 DNA is TGTGCCAGCAGCCAGGGGGGGCCCCAGCATTTT. Its protein product is CASSQGGPQHF.

This clonotype has just a few counts. The J gene is TRBJ1-2, the V gene TRBV24-1; D is unclear. The CDR3 sequence is 12 residues long. Germline V gives CDR1 KGHDR, CDR2 SFDVKD. V lost 5 bases and J lost 6, with 9 bases in between. This CDR3 reads CATSGGLDGYTF. The CDR3 bases are TGTGCCACCAGTGGAGGCTTGGATGGCTACACCTTC.

The chain combines TRBV6-6 with TRBJ2-3, with a weak D call TRBD2 (6 bases). Trimming took off 4 bases at V and 4 bases at J, with 18 bases between the two ends. CDR1 is MNHNY and CDR2 is SVGAGI in the germline V gene (reference sequence). The CDR3 is 16 residues long. This CDR3 is CASSSPGSGDPDTQYF. DNA of the CDR3: TGTGCCAGCAGTTCCCCCGGGTCGGGAGATCCAGATACGCAGTATTTT.